The 24 T cell receptor beta chains given below trace back to one sample, sequenced in a study of cytomegalovirus exposure and HLA in healthy donors. It was with 60 Vbeta and 13 Jbeta primers that the PCR ran. Sequenced by immunoSEQ multiplex PCR; TCRdb stores in-frame clones only, minus some. This sample has approximately 190,000 clones, with 81% found just once. The sequenced sample consisted of PBMCs. The receptors here all came from a man aged 35 to 55 in good health and CMV-seropositive.

The rearrangement links TRBV7-2 to TRBJ1-5, with D possibly TRBD1 on 6 matching bases. This CDR3 contains 12 residues. The V and J ends lost 5 bases and 13 bases respectively, with 15 bases between them. Germline CDR1 reads SGHTA; CDR2 reads FQGNSA. The CDR3 nucleotides read TGTGCCAGCAGCCCTTTTGGGGGCGCACAGCATTTT. This translates into CASSPFGGAQHF. The full variable domain, with the rest looked up from reference TRBV7-2 and TRBJ1-5, is GAGVSQSPSNKVTEKGKDVELRCDPISGHTALYWYRQSLGQGLEFLIYFQGNSAPDKSGLPSDRFSAERTGGSVSTLTIQRTQQEDSAVYLCASSPFGGAQHFGDGTRLSIL.

The chain combines TRBV19 with TRBJ2-1; 10 bases align to TRBD2. The trim removed 5 bases at V and 3 bases at J, leaving 7 bases unmatched. This CDR3 is 16 amino acids long. Germline assignment: CDR1 LNHDA and CDR2 SQIVND (reference sequence). CDR3 loop: CASSGSSGSGYNEQFF. As DNA, the CDR3 is TGTGCCAGTAGTGGATCTAGCGGGAGTGGCTACAATGAGCAGTTCTTC. Supplemented by reference TRBV19 and TRBJ2-1, the full variable domain reads DGGITQSPKYLFRKEGQNVTLSCEQNLNHDAMYWYRQDPGQGLRLIYYSQIVNDFQKGDIAEGYSVSREKKESFPLTVTSAQKNPTAFYLCASSGSSGSGYNEQFFGPGTRLTVL.

This chain joins TRBV6-5 and TRBJ1-2; D gene uncertain. The CDR3 sequence is 13 residues long. Germline CDR1 MNHEY, CDR2 SVGAGI. V was pared by 2 bases and J by 8 bases, with 12 bases between. The CDR3 here is CASSYTGLGGYTF. DNA of the CDR3: TGTGCCAGCAGTTACACGGGGTTAGGAGGCTACACCTTC.

The chain recombines TRBV6-5 with TRBJ2-7, with 7 bases identical to TRBD1. The CDR3 is 13 residues long. CDR1 and CDR2 (germline): MNHEY, SVGAGI. V gave up 6 bases and J gave up 7 bases; unmatched junction bases: 9. CDR3 amino acids: CASSPTGFGEQYF. CDR3 sequence (DNA): TGTGCCAGCAGCCCGACAGGGTTCGGAGAGCAGTACTTC.

The V and J genes are TRBV2 and TRBJ1-5; 9 bases map to TRBD1. CDR1 and CDR2 (germline): SNHLY, FYNNEI. CDR3 length equals 15 residues. Trimming at V came to 5 bases and at J to 5 bases, leaving 7 bases not matched to a gene. The CDR3 DNA reads as TGTGCCAGCAGTCCCACGGGACAGGGCTATCAGCCCCAGCATTTT. This codes for CASSPTGQGYQPQHF. The full variable domain, its missing parts supplied by reference TRBV2 and TRBJ1-5, is EPEVTQTPSHQVTQMGQEVILRCVPISNHLYFYWYRQILGQKVEFLVSFYNNEISEKSEIFDDQFSVERPDGSNFTLKIRSTKLEDSAMYFCASSPTGQGYQPQHFGDGTRLSIL.

The gene calls are TRBV6-1 and TRBJ1-6; D is perhaps TRBD1 (5 bases). The V end lost 4 bases, the J end lost 12 bases, and 10 bases lay between the germline ends. CDR1 and CDR2 (germline): MNHNS, SASEGT. The CDR3 is 12 amino acids. The CDR3 is CASSGGAGPLHF. In nucleotides, the CDR3 is TGTGCCAGCAGTGGCGGGGCCGGACCCCTCCACTTT.

This chain uses TRBV7-3 with TRBJ1-1; TRBD1 agrees at 8 bases. The V gene's germline CDR1 is SGHTA and CDR2 FQGTGA. The length of the CDR3 is 14 residues. V dropped 5 bases and J dropped 5; count of bases not matched to a gene: 7. The CDR3 is CASSATGVNTEAFF. The CDR3 DNA reads as TGTGCCAGCAGCGCGACAGGGGTAAATACTGAAGCTTTCTTT.

This clone was seen just once. The gene calls are TRBV10-2 and TRBJ1-2, with D possibly matching TRBD1 (6 bases). This CDR3 has 17 amino acids. V lost 4 bases, J lost 0 bases, and 18 bases lay in between. Germline CDR1 and CDR2: WSHSY and SAAADI. The CDR3 reads CASSGGGRRGTNYGYTF. The CDR3 DNA reads TGCGCCAGCAGTGGGGGGGGCAGGAGAGGGACTAACTATGGCTACACCTTC.

The DNA of the CDR3 is TGCGCCAGCAGCTTGGTCGGGACAGGGGAGGCCGGGGAGCTGTTTTTT. Translating gives CASSLVGTGEAGELFF. This chain links TRBV5-1 with TRBJ2-2; TRBD1 matches 10 bases. V gave up 0 bases and J gave up 6 bases; unmatched junction bases: 5. CDR1 and CDR2 from the germline V gene are SGHRS and YFSETQ. The CDR3 totals 16 residues.

This sequence joins TRBV4-1 and TRBJ2-7, with a tentative D call TRBD1 (5 bases). This CDR3 has 14 residues. Germline loops: CDR1 MGHRA, CDR2 YSYEKL. Trimming took off 2 bases at V and 1 base at J, with 9 bases between the two ends. This CDR3 is CASSQTGASYEQYF. CDR3 in DNA: TGCGCCAGCAGCCAAACAGGCGCTTCCTACGAGCAGTACTTC.

The rearrangement uses TRBV25-1 and TRBJ2-7; 9 nucleotides match TRBD1. Losses at the gene ends were 5 bases for V and 3 bases for J; bases not matched to a gene: 11. CDR3 size: 16 residues. From germline, CDR1 is MGHDK and CDR2 SYGVNS. CDR3 protein: CASSPNVRTGVYEQYF. Here the CDR3 DNA reads TGTGCCAGCAGTCCTAACGTTCGGACAGGGGTCTACGAGCAGTACTTC.

V gene TRBV6-5 combines with J gene TRBJ1-2, with D perhaps matching TRBD1 (5 bases). The germline CDR1 and CDR2 sequences are MNHEY and SVGAGI. Trimming shortened V by 6 bases and J by 8 bases, and 13 bases separated the two germline ends. The CDR3 covers 12 residues. The CDR3: CASRDIDEGYTF. CDR3 bases: TGTGCCAGCAGGGACATCGACGAGGGCTACACCTTC.

The chain uses TRBV2 and TRBJ2-5; 14 nucleotides line up with TRBD2. This CDR3 contains 17 residues. From germline, CDR1 is SNHLY and CDR2 FYNNEI. The trim removed 2 bases at V and 3 bases at J, leaving 5 bases unmatched. In nucleotides, the CDR3 is TGTGCCAGCAGTGAACCCCAGGGACTAGCGGGAGAAGAGACCCAGTACTTC. Amino acids: CASSEPQGLAGEETQYF.

The chain is built from TRBV19 and TRBJ2-5, with D perhaps TRBD2 (5 bases). The V end was cut by 3 bases, the J end by 3 bases, with 17 bases between. Germline CDR1 reads LNHDA; CDR2 reads SQIVND (reference sequence). The CDR3 extends over 16 amino acids. CDR3 in amino acids: CASSMWGERDEETQYF. The CDR3 nucleotides read TGTGCCAGTAGTATGTGGGGAGAGAGAGACGAAGAGACCCAGTACTTC.

The V and J genes are TRBV4-1 and TRBJ1-2, with TRBD1 matching 8 bases. V shed 2 bases, J shed 3 bases, and the junction held 2 bases outside the gene matches. The CDR3 loop spans 14 amino acids. The germline V gene encodes CDR1 MGHRA and CDR2 YSYEKL. This chain's CDR3 is CASSQMDRDYGYTF. In DNA form, the CDR3 reads TGCGCCAGCAGCCAAATGGACAGGGACTATGGCTACACCTTC.

This chain links TRBV7-9 with TRBJ1-2; possible D gene TRBD1, 5 bases. This CDR3 spans 13 amino acids. Trimming took off 0 bases at V and 8 bases at J, with 10 bases between the two ends. Germline V lookup: CDR1 SEHNR, CDR2 FQNEAQ (reference sequence). The CDR3 region is CASSLAQVVGYTF. CDR3 DNA sequence: TGTGCCAGCAGCTTAGCACAGGTCGTGGGCTACACCTTC. Full variable domain (missing parts from reference TRBV7-9 and TRBJ1-2): DTGVSQNPRHKITKRGQNVTFRCDPISEHNRLYWYRQTLGQGPEFLTYFQNEAQLEKSRLLSDRFSAERPKGSFSTLEIQRTEQGDSAMYLCASSLAQVVGYTFGSGTRLTVV.

The genes are TRBV30 and TRBJ2-5; TRBD1 matches at 10 bases. The J call is uncertain, as TRBJ2-7 better fits the DNA end. Germline CDR1 reads GTSNPN; CDR2 reads SVGIG (reference sequence). The CDR3 consists of 14 residues. The CDR3 loop is CAWSGRDRGLEQYF. Here the CDR3 DNA reads TGTGCCTGGAGCGGGAGGGACAGGGGTCTCGAGCAGTACTTC.

A single count supports this clone. The rearrangement links TRBV7-8 to TRBJ2-2; TRBD1 is a possible D gene (5 bases). CDR3 length: 13 amino acids. The germline V gene has CDR1 SGHVS and CDR2 FQNEAQ. Trimming pared 5 bases from V and 6 bases from J, leaving 10 bases between. The CDR3 nucleotides are TGTGCCAGCAGCACTTTAGGGGCCGGGGAGCTGTTTTTT. Amino acids: CASSTLGAGELFF.

The CDR3 nucleotides read TGTGCCAGCTCGGTAGCCAGGACTAGCGGGAGATCGGGATACAATGAGCAGTTCTTC. Protein: CASSVARTSGRSGYNEQFF. This rearrangement joins TRBV7-3 to TRBJ2-1, with 13 positions matching TRBD2. Germline lookup yields CDR1 SGHTA and CDR2 FQGTGA. There are 19 residues in the CDR3. The trim removed 8 bases at V and 4 bases at J, leaving 17 bases unmatched.

V usage is TRBV7-2 and J usage is TRBJ2-7, with TRBD2 matching over 12 bases. Germline loops: CDR1 SGHTA, CDR2 FQGNSA. After removal of 4 bases from V and 4 bases from J, the junction contained 5 bases not matched to a gene. The CDR3 runs to 15 residues. The CDR3: CASSSRTSGIYEQYF. CDR3 in DNA: TGTGCCAGCAGCTCGCGGACTAGCGGGATTTACGAGCAGTACTTC.

The genes are TRBV19 and TRBJ2-1; 7 bases map to TRBD2. The CDR3 is 16 amino acids. Germline values: CDR1 LNHDA, CDR2 SQIVND (reference sequence). V dropped 3 bases and J dropped 0; count of bases not matched to a gene: 5. CDR3 residues: CASSIREGLSYNEQFF. For the CDR3, the DNA is TGTGCCAGTAGTATTAGGGAGGGCCTCTCCTACAATGAGCAGTTCTTC. The full variable domain, in which reference TRBV19 and TRBJ2-1 provide the parts outside the CDR3, is DGGITQSPKYLFRKEGQNVTLSCEQNLNHDAMYWYRQDPGQGLRLIYYSQIVNDFQKGDIAEGYSVSREKKESFPLTVTSAQKNPTAFYLCASSIREGLSYNEQFFGPGTRLTVL.

V gene TRBV18 combines with J gene TRBJ2-7; D perhaps matches TRBD2 (5 bases). Per the germline V gene, CDR1 is KGHSH and CDR2 is LQKENI. Between the trimmed V and J ends, which lost 6 bases and 3 bases, there was a span of 15 bases. The CDR3 sequence is 14 residues long. The CDR3 protein is CASSWGELVYEQYF. DNA of the CDR3: TGTGCCAGCTCCTGGGGAGAGTTGGTCTACGAGCAGTACTTC.

The chain links TRBV5-1 to TRBJ2-1, with D perhaps TRBD2 (6 bases). Germline loops: CDR1 SGHRS, CDR2 YFSETQ. This CDR3 is 14 amino acids long. Trimming shortened V by 1 base and J by 4 bases, and 9 bases separated the two germline ends. Here the CDR3 reads CASSLPGVYNEQFF. DNA for the CDR3: TGCGCCAGCAGCTTGCCGGGAGTTTACAATGAGCAGTTCTTC.

V gene TRBV7-6 combines with J gene TRBJ1-1, with a possible D match to TRBD1 (6 bases). Trimming removed 4 bases from V and 4 bases from J, with 22 bases in between. The CDR3 length is 17 residues. Germline V CDR1 and CDR2: SGHVS, FNYEAQ. The CDR3 DNA sequence: TGTGCCAGCAGCTCTAACCCTATGACAGGCCCGGGCACTGAAGCTTTCTTT. Protein sequence: CASSSNPMTGPGTEAFF.